This T cell receptor beta chain comes out of a study of blood T cells in healthy people across ages (dated by TCRdb to between 2015 and 2017). Looking at the study overall: In model experiments, template switching captured roughly one uniquely barcoded TCR beta cDNA molecule for every two T cells. Four age groups were formed from the donors: young (average around 15 years), middle-aged (approximately 42), aged (more than 55) and long-lived (roughly 81). Donors of different ages were randomly distributed across sequencing lanes to avoid experimental bias. Using the same blood draw, the study looked at two additional independent replicas of 1 million unique cDNA reads for two donors, one aged 18 to 30 and the other aged 80 or older. Using deep sequencing normalized with unique cDNA molecular identifiers, the study measured how TCR beta repertoire diversity changes with age.

The library was generated by 5' RACE. Sequencing was performed on an Illumina HiSeq 2500. A second PCR of about 6 to 11 cycles was run with a J-beta primer mix and a sample-barcoded 5' primer. A template-switch 5' adaptor carrying 12 random nucleotides introduced a unique molecular identifier onto each TCR beta cDNA molecule. Each sample yielded at least 2.5 million CDR3-containing paired-end reads. All of the RNA was converted into first-strand cDNA using the Mint cDNA synthesis kit, with a TRBC-specific oligonucleotide serving as the primer. All cDNA was treated with uracil-DNA glycosylase and then went through a first 18-cycle PCR with the universal primers M1SS and BC2_uni_R. The published analysis was carried out like this. Normalization of each sample was performed by random selection of 1 million high-quality reads, each carrying a distinct molecular identifier. Reads with shared molecular identifiers were discarded instead of being binned into consensus sequences. MiTCR, run with a Q25 quality threshold and the strictest error-elimination algorithm, handled CDR3 identification, clonotype clustering and error correction. A nonparametric unseen species model using Euler transformation provided a lower-bound estimate of total TCR beta diversity. The raw public reads went through TCRdb reprocessing: fastp at Q25, MiXCR clone calling, in-frame beta chains kept. Each record represents a unique CDR3 protein, reported with the most common genes and DNA among its rows. The V and J calls reflect TCRdb's pipeline rather than the authors' work. Within this sample are more than 800,000 distinct CDR3 sequences, with under 35% of them counted one time only. The top ten clonotypes cover approximately 15% of the sample.

V and J lose 3 bases and 7 bases, and a span of 15 bases separates them. CDR1 DFQATT and CDR2 SNEGSKA were looked up in the germline V gene (reference sequence). The CDR3 numbers 13 residues from cysteine through phenylalanine. Of all the DNA, just the CDR3 is kept, 39 bases in frame from base 1. In this sample, this clonotype turned up a few times. The target of this receptor is not known. The input lacks base qualities; no much larger clone sits a single base away. Broad study findings and their caveats: Donor CMV infection status was unknown, potentially confounding age-related changes in expanded clonotypes. A strong correlation was found between observed TCR beta diversity and the percentage of naive T cells measured by flow cytometry. Observed TCR beta diversity per million T cells fell roughly linearly with age, and a significant reduction was already apparent by age roughly 40. Total diversity estimates from one million sequenced T cells were considered lower bounds and underestimates. Bulk unsorted PBMC profiling prevented conclusive comparison of naive and antigen-experienced compartments. Compared with the aged group, more naive CD4+ T cells, fewer expanded clones and increased TCR diversity were shown by the long-lived group, suggesting age selection.

The 39 donors, aged about 6 to 95 years, were systemically healthy Caucasian individuals from Russia. Each donor gave 8 to 10 milliliters of peripheral blood, collected into EDTA-treated Vacutainer tubes. PBMCs were isolated by Ficoll-Paque density-gradient centrifugation, with at least 7 million obtained per sample. Trizol reagent was used to extract total RNA from the PBMCs, yielding at least 5.5 micrograms per sample. For every donor, flow cytometry on a PBMC aliquot measured the percentage of naive CD45RAhigh/CD27high T cells. The rearranged segments are TRBV20-1 and TRBJ1-1, with no confidently assigned D gene. The receptor was isolated from a woman aged 80 or over in good health. The sequencing input was blood. The nucleotides read TGCAGTGCTAGTAGGGCGGGGTCCGGTGAAGCTTTCTTT. Translated, this gives CSASRAGSGEAFF.